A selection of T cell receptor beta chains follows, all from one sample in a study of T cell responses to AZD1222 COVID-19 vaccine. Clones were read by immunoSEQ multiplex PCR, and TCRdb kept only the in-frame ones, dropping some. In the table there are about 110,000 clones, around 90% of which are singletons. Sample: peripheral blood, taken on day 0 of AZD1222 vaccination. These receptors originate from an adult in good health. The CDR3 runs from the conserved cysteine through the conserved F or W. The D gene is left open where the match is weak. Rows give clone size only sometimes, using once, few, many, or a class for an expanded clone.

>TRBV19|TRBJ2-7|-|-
CASSSGRGYEQYF
TGTGCCAGTAGCTCCGGACGTGGGTACGAGCAGTACTTC
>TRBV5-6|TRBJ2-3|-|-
CASSLRPDTQYF
TGTGCCAGCAGCTTACGACCAGATACGCAGTATTTT
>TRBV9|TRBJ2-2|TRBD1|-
CASTRTGLPPWDTGELFF
TGTGCCAGCACCCGGACAGGTCTACCTCCTTGGGACACCGGGGAGCTGTTTTTT
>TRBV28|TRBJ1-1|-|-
CASSRGDRVEAFF
TGTGCCAGCAGTAGGGGGGACCGGGTTGAAGCTTTCTTT
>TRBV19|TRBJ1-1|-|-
CASTPGARNTEAFF
TGTGCCAGTACGCCGGGGGCCCGGAACACTGAAGCTTTCTTT
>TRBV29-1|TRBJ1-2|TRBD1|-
CSVKDRGGYTF
TGCAGCGTGAAGGACAGGGGTGGCTACACCTTC
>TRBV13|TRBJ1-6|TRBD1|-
CASSSGTGISYNSPLHF
TGTGCCAGCAGCTCCGGGACAGGGATTTCCTATAATTCACCCCTCCACTTT
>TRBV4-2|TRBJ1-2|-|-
CASSPSGGGGRYGYTF
TGTGCCAGCAGCCCAAGTGGGGGCGGGGGAAGGTATGGCTACACCTTC
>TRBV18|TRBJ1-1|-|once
CASSTGAGVRTEAFF
TGTGCCAGCTCAACGGGGGCAGGGGTCCGCACTGAAGCTTTCTTT
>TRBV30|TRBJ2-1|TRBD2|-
CAWRPGLAGNEQFF
TGTGCCTGGAGGCCCGGACTAGCTGGGAATGAGCAGTTCTTC
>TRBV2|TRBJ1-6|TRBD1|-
CASRGTANNSPLHF
TGTGCCAGCAGGGGGACAGCCAACAATTCACCCCTCCACTTT
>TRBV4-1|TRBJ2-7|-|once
CASSQYAGHEQYF
TGCGCCAGCAGCCAATATGCAGGGCACGAGCAGTACTTC
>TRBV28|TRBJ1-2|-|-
CASSSQGGEGYTF
TGTGCCAGCAGTTCACAGGGTGGAGAAGGCTACACCTTC
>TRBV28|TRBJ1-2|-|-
CASSRGPLYGYTF
TGTGCCAGCAGTCGCGGGCCGCTCTATGGCTACACCTTC
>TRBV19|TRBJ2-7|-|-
CASSMIGRDEQYF
TGTGCCAGTAGTATGATAGGGCGCGACGAGCAGTACTTC
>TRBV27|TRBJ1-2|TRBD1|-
CASRPRDRHGYTF
TGTGCCAGCAGGCCGAGGGACAGGCATGGCTACACCTTC
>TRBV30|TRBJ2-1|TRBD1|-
CAWSSGQGFGNEQFF
TGTGCCTGGAGTTCCGGACAGGGATTTGGAAATGAGCAGTTCTTC
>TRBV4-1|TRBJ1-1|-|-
CASSQGRVIDTEAFF
TGCGCCAGCAGCCAAGGGAGGGTTATCGACACTGAAGCTTTCTTT
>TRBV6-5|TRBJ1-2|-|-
CASTQVQNYGYTF
TGTGCCAGCACCCAGGTCCAAAACTATGGCTACACCTTC
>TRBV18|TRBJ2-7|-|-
CASSPPPQGPEQYF
TGTGCCAGCTCCCCTCCCCCCCAGGGTCCCGAGCAGTACTTC
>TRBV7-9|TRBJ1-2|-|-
CASSRSGGGYTF
TGTGCCAGCAGTCGGAGTGGGGGTGGCTACACCTTC
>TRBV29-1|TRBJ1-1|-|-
CSAGYPPPMTEAFF
TGCAGCGCCGGGTACCCTCCTCCAATGACTGAAGCTTTCTTT
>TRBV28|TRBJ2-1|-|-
CASSSKGTFYNEQFF
TGTGCCAGCAGTTCTAAAGGGACCTTTTACAATGAGCAGTTCTTC
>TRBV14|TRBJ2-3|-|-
CASSQVNRLASTDTQYF
TGTGCCAGCAGCCAAGTTAACCGGCTAGCCAGCACAGATACGCAGTATTTT
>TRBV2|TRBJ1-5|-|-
CASSVKRDGGDSNQPQHF
TGTGCCAGCAGTGTTAAACGGGACGGTGGGGATAGCAATCAGCCCCAGCATTTT
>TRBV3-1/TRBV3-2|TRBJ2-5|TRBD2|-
CASSQGGGGAQKTQYF
TGTGCCAGCAGCCAAGGGGGCGGGGGGGCCCAAAAGACCCAGTACTTC
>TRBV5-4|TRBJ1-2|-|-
CASSGDTSRYTF
TGTGCCAGCAGCGGAGACACCTCTCGCTACACCTTC
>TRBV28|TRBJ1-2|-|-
CASSFIGYGYTF
TGTGCCAGCAGTTTTATCGGTTATGGCTACACCTTC
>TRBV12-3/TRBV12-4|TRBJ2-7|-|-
CASSLYHYEQYF
TGTGCCAGCAGTTTGTACCACTACGAGCAGTACTTC
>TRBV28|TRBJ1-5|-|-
CASKDSNQPQHF
TGTGCCAGCAAGGACAGCAATCAGCCCCAGCATTTT
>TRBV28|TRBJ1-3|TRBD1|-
CASSTQNDRARNTIYF
TGTGCCAGCAGCACCCAAAACGACAGGGCCAGAAACACCATATATTTT
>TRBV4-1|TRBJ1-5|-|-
CASSQNGNQPQHF
TGCGCCAGCAGCCAAAACGGGAATCAGCCCCAGCATTTT
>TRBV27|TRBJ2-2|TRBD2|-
CASSGGATGELFF
TGTGCCAGCAGCGGGGGGGCCACCGGGGAGCTGTTTTTT
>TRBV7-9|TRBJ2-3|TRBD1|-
CASSRIETGGNIDTQYF
TGTGCCAGCAGCCGAATAGAAACAGGGGGCAATATAGATACGCAGTATTTT
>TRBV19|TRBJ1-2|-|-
CASRNRQYSDYGYTF
TGTGCCAGTAGAAATCGACAGTACTCCGACTATGGCTACACCTTC
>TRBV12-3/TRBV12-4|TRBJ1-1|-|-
CASSFKGGTEAFF
TGTGCCAGCAGTTTCAAGGGGGGGACTGAAGCTTTCTTT
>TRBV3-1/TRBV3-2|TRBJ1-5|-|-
CASSLMGQPQHF
TGTGCCAGCAGCCTAATGGGTCAGCCCCAGCATTTT
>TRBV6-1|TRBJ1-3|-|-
CASSERRGANGNTIYF
TGTGCCAGCAGTGAACGTCGCGGGGCGAATGGAAACACCATATATTTT
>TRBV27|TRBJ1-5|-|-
CASSLGHNQPQHF
TGTGCCAGCAGCTTAGGACATAATCAGCCCCAGCATTTT
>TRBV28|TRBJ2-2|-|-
CASSYPGEGTGELFF
TGTGCCAGCAGTTACCCGGGTGAGGGCACCGGGGAGCTGTTTTTT
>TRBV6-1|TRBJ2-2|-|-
CASSEAGELFF
TGTGCCAGCAGTGAAGCCGGGGAGCTGTTTTTT
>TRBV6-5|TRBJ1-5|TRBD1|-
CASGNSKGARQPQHF
TGTGCCAGCGGGAATAGTAAGGGGGCACGGCAGCCCCAGCATTTT
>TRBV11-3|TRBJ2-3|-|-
CASSFQISGTDTQYF
TGTGCCAGCAGCTTTCAGATATCGGGCACAGATACGCAGTATTTT
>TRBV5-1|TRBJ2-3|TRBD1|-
CATCPGQGADTQYF
TGCGCCACCTGTCCGGGACAGGGAGCAGATACGCAGTATTTT
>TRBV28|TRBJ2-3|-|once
CASSFDGSRTDTQYF
TGTGCCAGCAGTTTCGACGGGTCCCGCACAGATACGCAGTATTTT
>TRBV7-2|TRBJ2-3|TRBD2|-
CASSRGGLDTQYF
TGTGCCAGCAGTCGGGGGGGCCTGGATACGCAGTATTTT
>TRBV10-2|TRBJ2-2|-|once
CASKRGYDTGELFF
TGCGCCAGCAAGAGGGGGTACGACACCGGGGAGCTGTTTTTT
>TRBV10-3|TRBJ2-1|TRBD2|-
CAISESILAGAQGQFF
TGTGCCATCAGTGAGTCGATCCTAGCGGGGGCCCAGGGGCAGTTCTTC
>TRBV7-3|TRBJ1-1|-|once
CASSLGPRRGGNTEAFF
TGTGCCAGCAGCTTAGGACCTAGACGTGGGGGAAACACTGAAGCTTTCTTT
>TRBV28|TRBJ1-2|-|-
CASRGGIWNGYTF
TGTGCCAGCAGGGGTGGTATTTGGAATGGCTACACCTTC
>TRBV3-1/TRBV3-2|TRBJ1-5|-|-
CASSLDAGPSQPQHF
TGTGCCAGCAGCCTGGACGCAGGGCCGAGTCAGCCCCAGCATTTT
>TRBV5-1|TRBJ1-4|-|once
CASSLGVSGEKLFF
TGCGCCAGCAGCTTGGGAGTGTCTGGTGAAAAACTGTTTTTT
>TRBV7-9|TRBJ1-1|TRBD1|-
CASSLGQGETEAFF
TGTGCCAGCAGCTTAGGACAGGGAGAAACTGAAGCTTTCTTT
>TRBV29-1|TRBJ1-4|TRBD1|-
CSARGQVEKLFF
TGCAGCGCCCGGGGACAGGTGGAAAAACTGTTTTTT
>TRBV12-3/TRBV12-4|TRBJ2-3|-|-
CASHSTDTQYF
TGTGCCAGTCACAGCACAGATACGCAGTATTTT
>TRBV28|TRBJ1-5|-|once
CASSLSLDQPQHF
TGTGCCAGCAGTTTGAGTCTCGATCAGCCCCAGCATTTT
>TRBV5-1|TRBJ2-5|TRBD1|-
CASSLTGGPQETQYF
TGCGCCAGCAGCCTGACAGGGGGCCCCCAAGAGACCCAGTACTTC
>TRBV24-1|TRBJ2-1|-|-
CATSEKGGWAPNEQFF
TGTGCCACCAGTGAAAAAGGCGGGTGGGCTCCCAATGAGCAGTTCTTC
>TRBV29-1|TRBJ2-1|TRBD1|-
CSVGQGLPSNEQFF
TGCAGCGTCGGACAGGGGCTTCCCTCCAATGAGCAGTTCTTC
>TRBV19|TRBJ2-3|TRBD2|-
CASSRASGLAGGFYTDTQYF
TGTGCCAGTAGTAGGGCCTCAGGACTAGCGGGGGGATTCTACACAGATACGCAGTATTTT